What follows are 25 T cell receptor beta chains derived from one specimen sequenced in a study of T cell repertoires in cytomegalovirus infection. TCRdb ran MiXCR on the reads and lists one entry per CDR3 protein. The table includes fewer than 1,000,000 distinct CDR3 sequences, approximately 30% detected once. The antigens of these receptors remain unknown. Sequencing was performed on cultured CD8+ T cells from PBMCs, taken from culture after CMV antigen stimulation. These receptors all come from a human donor in good health (CMV status not recorded). Some clones in this sample may be carry-over from other donors' samples.

This clonotype occurred a few times. J is TRBJ1-1 and V is TRBV15; D perhaps matches TRBD1 (6 bases). The CDR3 is made up of 13 amino acids. The germline gives CDR1 LNHNV, CDR2 YYDKDF (reference sequence). Trimming took 5 bases from V and 6 from J, leaving 13 bases between them. The CDR3 loop is CATSEQGGAEAFF. The CDR3 region has the DNA TGTGCCACCAGCGAACAAGGGGGGGCTGAAGCTTTCTTT.

This clonotype was detected a few times. The chain links TRBV6-1 to TRBJ1-1; 9 bases are shared with TRBD1. The J segment lost 1 base and the V segment lost 7 bases, leaving 1 base of the junction unmatched. Germline values: CDR1 MNHNS, CDR2 SASEGT. This CDR3 spans 13 amino acids. CDR3 loop: CASKQGANTEAFF. CDR3 DNA sequence: TGTGCCAGCAAACAGGGGGCGAACACTGAAGCTTTCTTT.

This clonotype was observed many times. The V gene is TRBV7-6, the J gene TRBJ2-7; unclear D gene. CDR1 is SGHVS and CDR2 is FNYEAQ in the germline V gene. This CDR3 is built from 15 residues. Trimming took off 4 bases at V and 5 bases at J, with 18 bases between the two ends. The CDR3 loop is CASSSIDKRMNEQYF. In nucleotides, the CDR3 is TGTGCCAGCAGCTCAATAGATAAGAGAATGAACGAGCAGTACTTC.

The chain carries TRBV6-5 and TRBJ2-2; D is ambiguous. From germline, CDR1 is MNHEY and CDR2 SVGAGI. V shed 0 bases and J shed 0 bases, with 8 bases lying between them. CDR3 length: 16 amino acids. For the CDR3, the DNA is TGTGCCAGCAGTTACTCGGTCCAGCCGAACACCGGGGAGCTGTTTTTT. This translates into CASSYSVQPNTGELFF.

The CDR3 DNA is TGCGCCAGCAGCCAAGATTGGCCCAGACAATCTATGAACACTGAAGCTTTCTTT. Residues: CASSQDWPRQSMNTEAFF. The chain is built from TRBV4-3 and TRBJ1-1, with D unclear. The CDR3 sequence is 18 residues long. Per the germline V gene, CDR1 is LGHNA and CDR2 is YSLEER. V lost 0 bases to trimming and J lost 0 bases, with 17 bases between them.

This clonotype was detected ten times or more. This chain uses TRBV4-1 with TRBJ2-3, with D hard to call. Trimming pared 0 bases from V and 7 bases from J, leaving 5 bases between. This CDR3 has 12 residues. Germline values: CDR1 MGHRA, CDR2 YSYEKL. The CDR3 protein is CASSQDWNTQYF. Written as DNA, the CDR3 is TGCGCCAGCAGCCAAGATTGGAATACGCAGTATTTT.

This chain uses TRBV20-1 with TRBJ2-3; 9 positions agree with TRBD1. With V trimmed by 5 bases and J by 6 bases, 12 bases remained unmatched. In germline, CDR1 is DFQATT, CDR2 SNEGSKA (reference sequence). This CDR3 is 15 amino acids long. CDR3 in amino acids: CSADTGQGLFDTQYF. The DNA of the CDR3 is TGCAGTGCTGACACCGGACAGGGGTTATTCGATACGCAGTATTTT.

The sample holds a few counts of this clonotype. The rearrangement uses TRBV12-3 or TRBV12-4 and TRBJ2-1; a possible D gene is TRBD2 (6 bases). The V and J ends lost 1 base and 0 bases respectively, with 13 bases between them. This CDR3 is 17 amino acids long. CDR3 amino acids: CASSLEAGAYSYNEQFF. CDR3 nucleotide sequence: TGTGCCAGCAGTTTAGAAGCGGGCGCCTACTCCTACAATGAGCAGTTCTTC.

There are a few counts of this clonotype. The J gene is TRBJ1-2, the V gene TRBV27, with TRBD1 as a possible D gene (5 bases). The CDR3 runs 17 residues. Trimming shortened V by 3 bases and J by 2 bases, and 19 bases separated the two germline ends. Germline-derived CDR1 and CDR2 are MNHEY and SMNVEV (reference sequence). The CDR3 nucleotides read TGTGCCAGCAGTTTCAATCAAGGACAAATCTTGAACTATGGCTACACCTTC. Translating gives CASSFNQGQILNYGYTF.

This clonotype appeared many times. The chain uses TRBV12-3 or TRBV12-4 and TRBJ2-5; 12 nucleotides line up with TRBD2. The V segment lost 6 bases and the J segment 2 bases; nucleotides outside the gene matches: 10. This CDR3 contains 17 residues. The CDR3 sequence is CASSPSLGLAGQETQYF. DNA for the CDR3: TGTGCCAGCAGCCCCTCCTTAGGACTAGCGGGGCAAGAGACCCAGTACTTC.

This clonotype was observed a few times. The genes are TRBV6-2 or TRBV6-3 and TRBJ2-7; D is undetermined. Germline assignment: CDR1 MNHEY and CDR2 SVGEGT. The CDR3 has 16 amino acids. Between the trimmed V and J ends, which lost 0 bases and 1 base, there was a span of 13 bases. The CDR3 DNA reads as TGTGCCAGCAGTTACTCTCAAGGCTTCTATTCCTACGAGCAGTACGTC. Its protein product is CASSYSQGFYSYEQYV.

J is TRBJ2-1 and V is TRBV10-1; perhaps TRBD2 as D (7 bases). Trimming removed 0 bases at V and 5 bases at J, with 14 bases between. This CDR3 is 16 amino acids long. CDR1 and CDR2 (germline): WNHNN, SYGVQD (reference sequence). The CDR3 protein is CASSESVGGPDNEQFF. CDR3 nucleotide sequence: TGCGCCAGCAGTGAGTCGGTCGGGGGGCCGGACAATGAGCAGTTCTTC.

The rearrangement links TRBV29-1 to TRBJ1-5, with a weak D call TRBD1 (6 bases). The CDR3 is made up of 13 amino acids. Germline lookup yields CDR1 SQVTM and CDR2 ANQGSEA. Trimming stripped 6 bases from V and 7 bases from J, with 16 bases between. The CDR3 DNA is TGCAGCGTGAGGGGCAGGGGATGGCAGCCCCAGCATTTT. It encodes CSVRGRGWQPQHF. Full variable domain (outside the CDR3, taken from reference TRBV29-1 and TRBJ1-5): SAVISQKPSRDICQRGTSLTIQCQVDSQVTMMFWYRQQPGQSLTLIATANQGSEATYESGFVIDKFPISRPNLTFSTLTVSNMSPEDSSIYLCSVRGRGWQPQHFGDGTRLSIL.

This chain uses TRBV3-1 with TRBJ2-1; no clear D. The CDR3 is 15 amino acids. V lost 0 bases to trimming and J lost 4 bases, with 10 bases between them. The germline V gene has CDR1 LGHDT and CDR2 YNNKEL (reference sequence). DNA for the CDR3: TGTGCCAGCAGCCAAGAGGCCTCAGAGTACAATGAGCAGTTCTTC. Translated, it gives CASSQEASEYNEQFF.

This clonotype has more than one count but fewer than ten. V usage is TRBV27 and J usage is TRBJ2-7; a weak D match, TRBD1 (5 bases). The V gene lost 4 bases and the J gene lost 2 bases, with 15 bases spanning the gap. The CDR3 length is 15 residues. Germline-derived CDR1 and CDR2 are MNHEY and SMNVEV (reference sequence). CDR3 sequence reads: CASSSYQGSPYEQYF. Here the CDR3 DNA reads TGTGCCAGCAGTTCATACCAGGGATCTCCCTACGAGCAGTACTTC.

This clonotype has only a few counts. The chain combines TRBV13 with TRBJ2-3; D ambiguous. The germline V and J ends were trimmed by 3 bases and 10 bases, with 11 bases remaining between them. CDR1 PRHDT and CDR2 FYEKMQ come from the germline V gene (reference sequence). The CDR3 sequence is 12 residues long. The CDR3 nucleotides are TGTGCCAGCAGCTTGGGAAGTATTGCGCAGTATTTT. Protein product: CASSLGSIAQYF.

The rearrangement uses TRBV6-1 and TRBJ2-3; unclear D gene. Germline loops: CDR1 MNHNS, CDR2 SASEGT. This CDR3 contains 17 residues. Trimming removed 6 bases from V and 1 base from J, with 20 bases in between. The CDR3 reads CASRSPDPVRGTDTQYF. The CDR3 region has the DNA TGTGCCAGCAGATCACCCGACCCCGTTAGGGGCACAGATACGCAGTATTTT.

The chain is built from TRBV7-2 and TRBJ2-5; 14 bases align to TRBD2. CDR1 is SGHTA, CDR2 FQGNSA, per germline. The CDR3 is made up of 16 amino acids. The junction had 4 bases not matched to a gene; V was cut back by 6 bases and J by 1 base. The CDR3 coding sequence is TGTGCCAGCAGTTCGACTAGCGGGGGGGTCCAAGAGACCCAGTACTTC. The encoded protein is CASSSTSGGVQETQYF. Full variable domain (rest looked up from reference TRBV7-2 and TRBJ2-5): GAGVSQSPSNKVTEKGKDVELRCDPISGHTALYWYRQSLGQGLEFLIYFQGNSAPDKSGLPSDRFSAERTGGSVSTLTIQRTQQEDSAVYLCASSSTSGGVQETQYFGPGTRLLVL.

The chain carries TRBV12-5 and TRBJ2-7; TRBD1 is a possible D gene (6 bases). CDR1 LGHNT and CDR2 FRNRAP come from the germline V gene. CDR3 size: 14 residues. Trimming took off 6 bases at V and 0 bases at J, with 12 bases between the two ends. CDR3 region: CASGRDTVSYEQYV. In DNA form, the CDR3 reads TGTGCTAGTGGACGGGACACAGTCTCCTACGAGCAGTACGTC.

In its sample, this clonotype was seen once. The rearrangement links TRBV7-4 to TRBJ2-1, with D hard to call. This CDR3 has 11 amino acids. CDR1 SGHVT and CDR2 SQSDAQ come from the germline V gene. V was clipped by 4 bases and J by 12 bases, with 10 bases between them. The DNA for the CDR3 is TGTGCCAGCAGCTCCACCCAGTTGCAGTTCTTC. This codes for CASSSTQLQFF.

In this sample, this clonotype turned up many times. The chain couples TRBV7-2 to TRBJ2-7; unclear D gene. Germline V gene sequence: CDR1 SGHTA, CDR2 FQGNSA. CDR3 length: 15 residues. V was pared by 1 base and J by 0 bases, with 10 bases between. CDR3 sequence: CASSLELLGSYEQYV. CDR3 nucleotides: TGTGCCAGCAGCTTAGAGCTCCTGGGCTCCTACGAGCAGTACGTC.

CDR3 sequence: CASSYSTSGDYYEQYV. CDR3 sequence (DNA): TGTGCCAGCAGTTACTCGACTAGCGGGGATTACTACGAGCAGTACGTC. The rearrangement uses TRBV6-2 or TRBV6-3 and TRBJ2-7; 11 bases match TRBD2. Looked up from germline, CDR1 is MNHEY and CDR2 is SVGEGT. V gave up 0 bases and J gave up 3 bases; unmatched junction bases: 4. The CDR3 contains 16 residues.

This clonotype appeared many times. The V and J genes are TRBV6-1 and TRBJ2-3, with 11 bases that match TRBD2. V was pared by 6 bases and J by 2 bases, with 4 bases of the junction left unmatched. The germline V gene has CDR1 MNHNS and CDR2 SASEGT. This CDR3 region has 15 residues. CDR3 coding DNA: TGTGCCAGCAGCCCACTAGCGGGAGACACAGATACGCAGTATTTT. It yields the protein CASSPLAGDTDTQYF.

This clonotype was seen ten or more times. Here the CDR3 DNA reads TGTGCCAGCAGCTCCGACCATCTATCCTACAATGAGCAGTTCTTC. It yields the protein CASSSDHLSYNEQFF. The chain is built from TRBV7-2 and TRBJ2-1; D unresolved. CDR1 and CDR2 (germline): SGHTA, FQGNSA. CDR3 length: 15 amino acids. Trimming removed 4 bases from V and 1 base from J, with 11 bases in between.

The chain employs TRBV20-1 and TRBJ2-2, with 7 positions matching TRBD1. V trimming: 6 bases; J trimming: 4 bases; junction bases outside the gene matches: 8. The CDR3 has 14 residues. Germline assignment: CDR1 DFQATT and CDR2 SNEGSKA (reference sequence). The DNA of the CDR3 is TGCAGTGCCCCCAGGGACAGCGGCACCGGGGAGCTGTTTTTT. Translation gives CSAPRDSGTGELFF.